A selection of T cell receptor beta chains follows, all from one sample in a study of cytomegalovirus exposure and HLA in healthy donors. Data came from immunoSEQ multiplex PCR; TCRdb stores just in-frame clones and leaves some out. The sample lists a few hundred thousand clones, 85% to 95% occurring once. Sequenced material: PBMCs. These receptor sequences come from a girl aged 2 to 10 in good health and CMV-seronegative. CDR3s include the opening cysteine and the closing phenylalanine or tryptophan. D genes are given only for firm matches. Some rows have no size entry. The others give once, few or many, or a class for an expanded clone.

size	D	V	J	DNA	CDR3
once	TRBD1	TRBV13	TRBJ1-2	TGTGCCAGCAGCTCGCAACTCGACAGGGACTATGGCTACACCTTC	CASSSQLDRDYGYTF
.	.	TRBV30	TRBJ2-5	TGTGCCTGGACGCCCACGGCGGGGTGGCAAGAGACCCAGTACTTC	CAWTPTAGWQETQYF
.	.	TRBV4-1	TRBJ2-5	TGCGCCAGCAGCCAATGGCCGACGGGAGCCCCCGAGACCCAGTACTTC	CASSQWPTGAPETQYF
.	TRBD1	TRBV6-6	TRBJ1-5	TGTGCCAGCAGTTACTCCACAGGGGGCGGTCAGCCCCAGCATTTT	CASSYSTGGGQPQHF
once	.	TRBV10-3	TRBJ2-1	TGTGCCATCAGTGATATGAATGAGCAGTTCTTC	CAISDMNEQFF
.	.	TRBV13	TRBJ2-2	TGTGCCAGCAGCTGGGCTAGCCACACCGGGGAGCTGTTTTTT	CASSWASHTGELFF
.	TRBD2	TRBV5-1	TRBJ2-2	TGCGCCAGCAGCAGAACTAGCGGGTTCGACACCGGGGAGCTGTTTTTT	CASSRTSGFDTGELFF
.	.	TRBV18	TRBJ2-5	TGTGCCAGCTCACCACGAGGTGAAGAGACCCAGTACTTC	CASSPRGEETQYF
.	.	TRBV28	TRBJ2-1	TGTGCCTCAGGGGTGGATGAGCAGTTCTTC	CASGVDEQFF
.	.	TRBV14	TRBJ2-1	TGTGCCAGCAGCCAGGAACAGGGCGGGGACAGAAATGAGCAGTTCTTC	CASSQEQGGDRNEQFF
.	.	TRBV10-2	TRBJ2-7	TGCGCCAGCCATGCCCCCGGCGAGCAGTACTTC	CASHAPGEQYF
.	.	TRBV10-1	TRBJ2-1	TGCGCCAGCAGTTTTGGGACTTCCGAAAGAGCCTACAATGAGCAGTTCTTC	CASSFGTSERAYNEQFF
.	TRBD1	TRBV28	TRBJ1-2	TGTGCCAGCAGTTTATCCGACAGGGGGCGGGAAGGCTACACCTTC	CASSLSDRGREGYTF
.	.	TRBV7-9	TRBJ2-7	TGTGCCAGCAGCCTCGGGGGTAACAACGAGCAGTACTTC	CASSLGGNNEQYF
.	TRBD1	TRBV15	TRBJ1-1	TGTGCCACCAGCAGAGATCAGGGGGCGCGGACTGAAGCTTTCTTT	CATSRDQGARTEAFF
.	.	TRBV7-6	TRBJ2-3	TGTGCCAGCAGCTTTTGGGCAGGTCCGTGGACAGATACGCAGTATTTT	CASSFWAGPWTDTQYF
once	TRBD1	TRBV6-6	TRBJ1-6	TGTGCCAGCAGTTACCCGACACAGGGGGCACCCCTCCACTTT	CASSYPTQGAPLHF
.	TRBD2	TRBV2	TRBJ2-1	TGTGCCAGCAGTGAACATTCCAGGACTAGCGGCTACAATGAGCAGTTCTTC	CASSEHSRTSGYNEQFF
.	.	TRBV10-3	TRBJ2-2	TGTGCCATCAGTGAGTCGGTGACAAATAACGGGGAGCTGTTTTTT	CAISESVTNNGELFF
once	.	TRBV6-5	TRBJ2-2	TGTGCCAGCAGTTACTCGGGCCTCCACCCTGCGGGGGAGCTGTTTTTT	CASSYSGLHPAGELFF
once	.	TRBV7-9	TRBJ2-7	TGTGCCAGCAGCTCAACTTACGAGCAGTACTTC	CASSSTYEQYF
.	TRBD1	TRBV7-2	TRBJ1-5	TGTGCCAGCAGCTCGCAGGGGGGCAATCAGCCCCAGCATTTT	CASSSQGGNQPQHF
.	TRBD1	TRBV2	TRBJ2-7	TGTGCCAGCAGTGAGGATGGGACAGCGCGCGGGTACGAGCAGTACTTC	CASSEDGTARGYEQYF
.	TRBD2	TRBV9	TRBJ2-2	TGTGCCAGCAGCGTCGCGGGGGGAGGTAGAACCGGGGAGCTGTTTTTT	CASSVAGGGRTGELFF
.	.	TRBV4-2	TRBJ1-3	TGTGCCAGCAGCCCGCCTTCAGCGACTGGAAACACCATATATTTT	CASSPPSATGNTIYF
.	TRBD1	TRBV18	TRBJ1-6	TGTGCCAGCTCACCAAAAGAACAGGGGAGTTCACCCCTCCACTTT	CASSPKEQGSSPLHF
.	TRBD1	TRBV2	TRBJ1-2	TGTGCCAGCACCGAGGGGACAGGGGCGGCCTACTATGGCTACACCTTC	CASTEGTGAAYYGYTF
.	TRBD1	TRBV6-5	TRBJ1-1	TGTGCCAGCAATCCCCTACAGGGGCTGAACACTGAAGCTTTCTTT	CASNPLQGLNTEAFF
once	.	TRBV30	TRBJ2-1	TGTGCCTGGAGTGTATCCGACAATGAGCAGTTCTTC	CAWSVSDNEQFF
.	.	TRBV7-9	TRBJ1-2	TGTGCCAGCAGCTTAGGCTGGAGGGTGGTCGGGTCTATTCGTGCTGGCTACACCTTC	CASSLGWRVVGSIRAGYTF
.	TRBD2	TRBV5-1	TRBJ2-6	TGCGCCAGCAGCCCCGGACTAGCGGGGACCGACTGGGGGGCCAACGTCCTGACTTTC	CASSPGLAGTDWGANVLTF
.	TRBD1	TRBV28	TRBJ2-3	TGTGCCAGCAGTTTCCTGGGACAGGCCACCCCAGATACGCAGTATTTT	CASSFLGQATPDTQYF
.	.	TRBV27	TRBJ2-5	TGTGCCAGCAGGCCGGACTGGTTGCAAGAGACCCAGTACTTC	CASRPDWLQETQYF